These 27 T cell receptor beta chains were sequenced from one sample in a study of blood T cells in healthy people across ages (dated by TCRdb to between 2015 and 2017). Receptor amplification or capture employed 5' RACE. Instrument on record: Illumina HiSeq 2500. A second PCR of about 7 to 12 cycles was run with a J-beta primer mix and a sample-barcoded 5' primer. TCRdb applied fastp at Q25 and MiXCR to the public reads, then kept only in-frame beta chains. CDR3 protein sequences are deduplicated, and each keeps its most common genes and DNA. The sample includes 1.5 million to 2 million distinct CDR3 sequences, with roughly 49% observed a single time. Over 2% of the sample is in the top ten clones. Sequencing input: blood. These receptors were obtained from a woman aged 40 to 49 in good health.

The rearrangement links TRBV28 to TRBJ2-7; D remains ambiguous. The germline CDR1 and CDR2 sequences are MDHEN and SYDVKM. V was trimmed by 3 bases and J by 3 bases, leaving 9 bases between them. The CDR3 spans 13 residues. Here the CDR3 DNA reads TGTGCCAGCAGTTTTGGGATGCACTACGAGCAGTACTTC. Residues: CASSFGMHYEQYF.

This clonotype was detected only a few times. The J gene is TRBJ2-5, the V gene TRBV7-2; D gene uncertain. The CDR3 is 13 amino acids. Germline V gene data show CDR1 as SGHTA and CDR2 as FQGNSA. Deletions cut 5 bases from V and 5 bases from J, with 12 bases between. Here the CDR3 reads CASSVSIHETQYF. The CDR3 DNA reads TGTGCCAGCAGCGTAAGTATCCACGAGACCCAGTACTTC.

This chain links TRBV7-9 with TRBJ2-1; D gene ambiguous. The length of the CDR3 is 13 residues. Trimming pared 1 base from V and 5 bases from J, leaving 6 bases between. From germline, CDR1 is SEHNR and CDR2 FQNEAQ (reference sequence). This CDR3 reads CASSLEPNNEQFF. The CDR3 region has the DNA TGTGCCAGCAGCTTAGAACCTAACAATGAGCAGTTCTTC.

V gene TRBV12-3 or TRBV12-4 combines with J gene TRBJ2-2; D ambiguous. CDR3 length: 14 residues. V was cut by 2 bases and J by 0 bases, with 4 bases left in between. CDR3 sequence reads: CASSLQTNTGELFF. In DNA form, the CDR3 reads TGTGCCAGCAGTTTACAGACGAACACCGGGGAGCTGTTTTTT.

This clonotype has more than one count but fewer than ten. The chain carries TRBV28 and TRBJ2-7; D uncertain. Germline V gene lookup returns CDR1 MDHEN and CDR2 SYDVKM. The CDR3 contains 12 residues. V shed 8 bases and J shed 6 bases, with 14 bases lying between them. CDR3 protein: CASGLPRVEQYF. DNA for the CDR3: TGTGCCAGCGGCCTACCGAGAGTCGAGCAGTACTTC.

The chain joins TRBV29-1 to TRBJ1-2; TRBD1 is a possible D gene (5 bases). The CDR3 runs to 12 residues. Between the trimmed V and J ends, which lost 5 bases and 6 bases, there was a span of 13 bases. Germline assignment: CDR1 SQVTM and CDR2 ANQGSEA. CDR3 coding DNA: TGCAGCGTTAGGGGACTGCTCGATGGCTACACCTTC. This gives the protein CSVRGLLDGYTF.

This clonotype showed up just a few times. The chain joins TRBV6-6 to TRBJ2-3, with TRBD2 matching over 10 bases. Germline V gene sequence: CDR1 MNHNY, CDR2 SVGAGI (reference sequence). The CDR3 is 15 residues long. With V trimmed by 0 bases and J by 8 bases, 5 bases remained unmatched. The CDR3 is CASSYSASGGGTQYF. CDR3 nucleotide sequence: TGTGCCAGCAGTTACTCGGCCAGCGGGGGGGGTACGCAGTATTTT.

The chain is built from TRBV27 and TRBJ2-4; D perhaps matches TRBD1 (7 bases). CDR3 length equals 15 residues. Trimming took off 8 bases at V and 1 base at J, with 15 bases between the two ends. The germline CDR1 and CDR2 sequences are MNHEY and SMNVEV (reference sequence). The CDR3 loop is CASQPAGGAKNIQYF. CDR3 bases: TGTGCCAGCCAACCGGCAGGGGGGGCCAAAAACATTCAGTACTTC.

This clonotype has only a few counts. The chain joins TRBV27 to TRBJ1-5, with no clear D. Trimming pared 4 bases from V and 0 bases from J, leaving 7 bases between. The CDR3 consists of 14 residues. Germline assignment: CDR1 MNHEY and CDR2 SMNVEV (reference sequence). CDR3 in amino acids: CASSSRPSNQPQHF. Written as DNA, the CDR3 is TGTGCCAGCAGTTCTAGGCCTAGCAATCAGCCCCAGCATTTT.

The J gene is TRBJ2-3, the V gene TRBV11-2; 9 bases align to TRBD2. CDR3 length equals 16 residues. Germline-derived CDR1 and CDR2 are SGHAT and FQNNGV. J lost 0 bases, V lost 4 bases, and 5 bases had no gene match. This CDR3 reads CASSSPLAGSTDTQYF. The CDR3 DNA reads TGTGCCAGCAGCTCTCCGCTAGCGGGGAGCACAGATACGCAGTATTTT. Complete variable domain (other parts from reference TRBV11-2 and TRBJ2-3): EAGVAQSPRYKIIEKRQSVAFWCNPISGHATLYWYQQILGQGPKLLIQFQNNGVVDDSQLPKDRFSAERLKGVDSTLKIQPAKLEDSAVYLCASSSPLAGSTDTQYFGPGTRLTVL.

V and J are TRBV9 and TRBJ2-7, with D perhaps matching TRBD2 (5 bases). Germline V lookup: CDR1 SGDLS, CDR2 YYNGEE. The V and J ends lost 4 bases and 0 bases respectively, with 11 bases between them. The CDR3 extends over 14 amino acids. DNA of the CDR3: TGTGCCAGCAGCAGCTCAGCGGTCTCCTACGAGCAGTACTTC. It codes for CASSSSAVSYEQYF. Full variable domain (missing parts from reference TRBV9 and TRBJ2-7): DSGVTQTPKHLITATGQRVTLRCSPRSGDLSVYWYQQSLDQGLQFLIQYYNGEERAKGNILERFSAQQFPDLHSELNLSSLELGDSALYFCASSSSAVSYEQYFGPGTRLTVT.

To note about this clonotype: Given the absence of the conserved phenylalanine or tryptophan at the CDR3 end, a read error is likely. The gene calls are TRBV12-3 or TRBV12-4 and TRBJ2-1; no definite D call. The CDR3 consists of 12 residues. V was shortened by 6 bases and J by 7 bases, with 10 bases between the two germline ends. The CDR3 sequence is CASSPLGNEQFV. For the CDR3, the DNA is TGTGCCAGCAGCCCTTTAGGAAATGAGCAGTTCGTC.

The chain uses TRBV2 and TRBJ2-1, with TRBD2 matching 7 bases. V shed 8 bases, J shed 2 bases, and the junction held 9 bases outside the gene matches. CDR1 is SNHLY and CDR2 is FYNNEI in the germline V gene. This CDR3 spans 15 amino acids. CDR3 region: CASPKGRGAYNEQFF. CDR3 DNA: TGTGCCAGCCCCAAGGGCCGGGGGGCCTACAATGAGCAGTTCTTC.

DNA of the CDR3: TGTGCCAGCACCCCACTAGGGCAGGGGCCCTCCAATGAGCAGTTCTTC. Its protein product is CASTPLGQGPSNEQFF. This chain links TRBV27 with TRBJ2-1; tentatively, D is TRBD1 (6 bases). Germline loops: CDR1 MNHEY, CDR2 SMNVEV (reference sequence). The CDR3 is made up of 16 amino acids. Trimming cost V 7 bases and J 6 bases, with 22 bases left between them.

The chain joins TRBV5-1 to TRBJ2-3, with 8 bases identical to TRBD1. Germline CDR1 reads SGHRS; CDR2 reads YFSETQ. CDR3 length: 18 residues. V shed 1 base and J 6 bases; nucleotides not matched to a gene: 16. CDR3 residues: CASSLTGARGLVFDTQYF. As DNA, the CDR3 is TGCGCCAGCAGCTTGACTGGGGCCAGGGGGCTTGTCTTTGATACGCAGTATTTT.

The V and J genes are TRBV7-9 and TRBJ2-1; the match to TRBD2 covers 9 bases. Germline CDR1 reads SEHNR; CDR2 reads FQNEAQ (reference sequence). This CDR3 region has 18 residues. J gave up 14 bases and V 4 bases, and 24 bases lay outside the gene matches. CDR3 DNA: TGTGCCAGCAGCTCAGGAAACCTGGGAACAGCGGGGGGAAATGATGAGTTCTTC. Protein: CASSSGNLGTAGGNDEFF.

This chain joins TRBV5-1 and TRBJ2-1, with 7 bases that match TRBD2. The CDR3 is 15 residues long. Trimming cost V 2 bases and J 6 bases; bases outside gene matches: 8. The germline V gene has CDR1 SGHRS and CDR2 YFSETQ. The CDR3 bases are TGCGCCAGCAGCTTTGGGACTACACGGGCCAATGAGCAGTTCTTC. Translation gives CASSFGTTRANEQFF.

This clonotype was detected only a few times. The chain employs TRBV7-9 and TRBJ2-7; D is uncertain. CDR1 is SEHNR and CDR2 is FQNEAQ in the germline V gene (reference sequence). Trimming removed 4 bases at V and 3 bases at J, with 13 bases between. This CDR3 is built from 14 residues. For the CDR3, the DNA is TGTGCCAGCAGCTCTCAATTCCACGGCTACGAGCAGTACTTC. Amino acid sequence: CASSSQFHGYEQYF.

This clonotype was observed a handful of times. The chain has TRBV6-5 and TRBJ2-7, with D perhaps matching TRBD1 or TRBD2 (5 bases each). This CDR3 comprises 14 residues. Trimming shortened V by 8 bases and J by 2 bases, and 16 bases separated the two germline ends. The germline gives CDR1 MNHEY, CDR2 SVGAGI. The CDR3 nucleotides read TGTGCCAGCCGCCCCGGGGAGACAGCCTACGAGCAGTACTTC. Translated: CASRPGETAYEQYF.

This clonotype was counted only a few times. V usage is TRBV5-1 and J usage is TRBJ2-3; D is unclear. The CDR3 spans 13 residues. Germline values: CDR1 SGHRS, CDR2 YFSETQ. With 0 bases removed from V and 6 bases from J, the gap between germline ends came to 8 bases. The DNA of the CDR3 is TGCGCCAGCAGCTTGGTCGTGTTGGATACGCAGTATTTT. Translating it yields CASSLVVLDTQYF.

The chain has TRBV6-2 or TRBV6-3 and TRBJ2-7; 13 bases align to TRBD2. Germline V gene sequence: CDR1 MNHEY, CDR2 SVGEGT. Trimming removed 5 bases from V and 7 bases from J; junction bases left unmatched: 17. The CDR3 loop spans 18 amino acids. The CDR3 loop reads CASSDPTSGGASYNEQYF. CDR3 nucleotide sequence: TGTGCCAGCAGTGACCCTACTAGCGGGGGGGCTTCCTACAATGAGCAGTACTTC.

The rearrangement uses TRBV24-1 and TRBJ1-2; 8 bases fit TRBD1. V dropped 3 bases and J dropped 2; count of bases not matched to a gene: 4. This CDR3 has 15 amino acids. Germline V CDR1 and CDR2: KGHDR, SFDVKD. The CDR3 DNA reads TGTGCCACCAGTGATCCAGGGGGCACCAACTATGGCTACACCTTC. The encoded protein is CATSDPGGTNYGYTF.

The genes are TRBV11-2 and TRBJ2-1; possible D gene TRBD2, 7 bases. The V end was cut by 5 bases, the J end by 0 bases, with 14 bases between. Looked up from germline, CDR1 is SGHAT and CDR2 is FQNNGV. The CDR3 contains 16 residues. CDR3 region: CASSAAGAGSYNEQFF. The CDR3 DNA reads TGTGCCAGCAGCGCCGCGGGGGCCGGCTCCTACAATGAGCAGTTCTTC.

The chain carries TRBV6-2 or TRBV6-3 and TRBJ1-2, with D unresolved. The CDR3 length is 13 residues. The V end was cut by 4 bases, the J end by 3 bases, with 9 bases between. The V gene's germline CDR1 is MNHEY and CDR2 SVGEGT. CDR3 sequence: CASSSHPDYGYTF. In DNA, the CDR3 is TGTGCCAGCAGTTCCCATCCTGACTATGGCTACACCTTC.

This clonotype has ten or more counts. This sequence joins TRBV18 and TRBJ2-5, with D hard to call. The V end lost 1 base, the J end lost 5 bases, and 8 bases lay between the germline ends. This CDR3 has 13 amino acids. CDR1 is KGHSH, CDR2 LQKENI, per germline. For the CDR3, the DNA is TGTGCCAGCTCACCACTGCCCGGGGAGACCCAGTACTTC. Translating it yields CASSPLPGETQYF. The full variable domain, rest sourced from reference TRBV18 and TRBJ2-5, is NAGVMQNPRHLVRRRGQEARLRCSPMKGHSHVYWYRQLPEEGLKFMVYLQKENIIDESGMPKERFSAEFPKEGPSILRIQQVVRGDSAAYFCASSPLPGETQYFGPGTRLLVL.

CDR3 bases: TGTGCCAGCAGTGAGAGGGCAGATACGCAGTATTTT. It yields the protein CASSERADTQYF. The chain links TRBV2 to TRBJ2-3; D is perhaps TRBD2 (5 bases). Trimming took 3 bases from V and 4 from J, leaving 5 bases between them. The CDR3 has 12 residues. From germline, CDR1 is SNHLY and CDR2 FYNNEI.

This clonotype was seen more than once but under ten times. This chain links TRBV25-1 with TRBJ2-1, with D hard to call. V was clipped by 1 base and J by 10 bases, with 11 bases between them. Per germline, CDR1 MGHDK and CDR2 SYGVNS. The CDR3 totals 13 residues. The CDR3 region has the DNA TGTGCCAGCAGTGAATCTGCACGCGTGGAGCAGTTCTTC. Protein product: CASSESARVEQFF.